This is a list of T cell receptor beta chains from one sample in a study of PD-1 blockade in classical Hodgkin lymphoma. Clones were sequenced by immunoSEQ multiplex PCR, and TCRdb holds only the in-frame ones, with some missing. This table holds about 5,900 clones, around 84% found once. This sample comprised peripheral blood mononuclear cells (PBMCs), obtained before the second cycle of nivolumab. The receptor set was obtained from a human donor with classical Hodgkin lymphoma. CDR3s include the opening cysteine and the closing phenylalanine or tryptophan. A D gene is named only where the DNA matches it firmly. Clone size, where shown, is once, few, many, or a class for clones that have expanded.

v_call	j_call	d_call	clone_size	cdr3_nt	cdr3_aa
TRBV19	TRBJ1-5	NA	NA	TGTGCCAGTAGTACCGCAGGGTTTGAGGGCAATCAGCCCCAGCATTTT	CASSTAGFEGNQPQHF
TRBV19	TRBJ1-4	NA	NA	TGTGCCAGTAGTATAAACAGGATGAGGGGCAGACCTAATGAAAAACTGTTTTTT	CASSINRMRGRPNEKLFF
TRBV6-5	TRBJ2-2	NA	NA	TGTGCCAGCAGTAGATCACAGGGATCCACCGGGGAGCTGTTTTTT	CASSRSQGSTGELFF
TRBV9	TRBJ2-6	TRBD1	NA	TGTGCCAGCAGCTCCGGGACAGGGTATCCCTCTGGGGCCAACGTCCTGACTTTC	CASSSGTGYPSGANVLTF
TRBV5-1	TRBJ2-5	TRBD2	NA	TGCGCCAGCAGCTCAGGGCATCGACTAGCGGGAGGGCCTAACCTTGTGGGGACCCAGTACTTC	CASSSGHRLAGGPNLVGTQYF
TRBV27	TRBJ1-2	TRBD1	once	TGTGCCAGCAGGGAAAAGACAGGGGGCTTGGGGTATGGCTACACCTTC	CASREKTGGLGYGYTF
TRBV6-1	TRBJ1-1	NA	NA	TGTGCCAGCAGTGATGATCGATTTAGGGACACTGAAGCTTTCTTT	CASSDDRFRDTEAFF
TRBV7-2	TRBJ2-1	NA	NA	TGTGCCAGCAGCCCCGTGCGGGCGGTCTGGGTCTTC	CASSPVRAVWVF
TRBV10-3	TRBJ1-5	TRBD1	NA	TGTGCCAGCTTAGGACAGGTTGGTCAGCCCCAGCATTTT	CASLGQVGQPQHF
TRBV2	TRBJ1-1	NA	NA	TGTGCCAGCACGAACAGGGTAGGAACTGAAGCTTTCTTT	CASTNRVGTEAFF
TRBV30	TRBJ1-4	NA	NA	TGTGCCTGGGGTGACATCCTAAATGAAAAACTGTTTTTT	CAWGDILNEKLFF
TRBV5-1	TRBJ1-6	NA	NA	TGCGCCAGCAGCTTGGATGGGGACACTAATTCACCCCTCCACTTT	CASSLDGDTNSPLHF
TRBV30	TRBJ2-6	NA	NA	TGTGCCTGGAGCAGGGGAGATGGGGCCAACGTCCTGACTTTC	CAWSRGDGANVLTF
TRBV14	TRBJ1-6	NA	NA	TGTGCCAGCAGCCCCACCGGGTTTCTTAATTCACCCCTCCACTTT	CASSPTGFLNSPLHF
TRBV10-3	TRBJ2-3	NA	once	TGTGCCATCAAACCTTTAAGAACAGATACGCAGTATTTT	CAIKPLRTDTQYF
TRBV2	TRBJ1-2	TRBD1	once	TGTGCCACCAGACAGGGAGGTGGCTACACCTTC	CATRQGGGYTF
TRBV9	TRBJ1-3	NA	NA	TGTGCCAGCAGCCCCGGATGGGGGATCGGAAACACCATATATTTT	CASSPGWGIGNTIYF
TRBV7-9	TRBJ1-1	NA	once	TGTGCCAGCAGCCATGGGTTCTGGGACGTTCGGTGGGGCACTGAAGCTTTCTTT	CASSHGFWDVRWGTEAFF